Listed here are 31 T cell receptor beta chains from one sample, sequenced in a study of blood T cells in healthy people across ages. A second PCR, run for about 7 to 11 cycles, used a sample-barcoded 5' primer plus a J-beta primer mix. TCRdb reanalysed the 5' RACE reads using MiXCR and keeps one entry per CDR3 protein. The table shows 1,500,000 or so distinct CDR3 sequences, with roughly 59% occurring only once. Source material: blood. These receptors were taken from a man between 18 and 35 years old in good health.

There are a few counts of this clonotype. The chain has TRBV6-5 and TRBJ2-4; unclear D gene. The V gene lost 0 bases and the J gene lost 5 bases, with 5 bases spanning the gap. Germline V CDR1 and CDR2: MNHEY, SVGAGI. There are 13 residues in the CDR3. The CDR3 reads CASSYSTQNIQYF. DNA for the CDR3: TGTGCCAGCAGTTACTCGACACAAAACATTCAGTACTTC.

Only a few counts were recorded for this clonotype. V and J are TRBV7-9 and TRBJ2-7; TRBD1 might be the D (7 bases). In germline, CDR1 is SEHNR, CDR2 FQNEAQ (reference sequence). CDR3 size: 15 residues. Trimming left V 4 bases short and J 3 bases short, with 16 bases between. CDR3 protein: CASSSTSQGGYEQYF. The CDR3 DNA is TGTGCCAGCAGCTCGACTAGTCAGGGGGGCTACGAGCAGTACTTC.

CDR3 sequence: CASSSVDTPDPPEAFF. The CDR3 coding sequence is TGTGCCAGCAGCTCCGTGGACACTCCCGACCCCCCTGAAGCTTTCTTT. The V call is TRBV6-2 or TRBV6-3, the J call TRBJ1-1, with D possibly being TRBD1 (5 bases). V was cut by 6 bases and J by 6 bases, with 23 bases left in between. The CDR3 contains 16 residues. CDR1 MNHEY and CDR2 SVGEGT come from the germline V gene.

The rearrangement joins TRBV20-1 to TRBJ1-1; TRBD1 agrees at 7 bases. CDR3 size: 17 residues. V dropped 4 bases and J dropped 1; count of bases not matched to a gene: 15. Looked up from germline, CDR1 is DFQATT and CDR2 is SNEGSKA (reference sequence). CDR3 loop: CSATTDREEWGNTEAFF. As DNA, the CDR3 is TGCAGTGCTACTACCGACAGGGAAGAATGGGGGAACACTGAAGCTTTCTTT.

Regarding this clonotype: At one end, the junction sequence differs from germline, possibly due to a read error. The V call is TRBV5-1, the J call TRBJ2-4; tentatively, D is TRBD1 (6 bases). The J call is in doubt because the DNA end fits TRBJ2-7 better. The CDR3 sequence is 14 residues long. Germline-derived CDR1 and CDR2 are SGHRS and YFSETQ. DNA for the CDR3: TGCGCCGGCAGCTTGGTCACAGGGCCCTACGAGCAGTACTTC. Amino acids: CAGSLVTGPYEQYF.

The chain combines TRBV29-1 with TRBJ1-1, with TRBD1 identical over 8 bases. The CDR3 is 14 amino acids. Germline loops: CDR1 SQVTM, CDR2 ANQGSEA. Losses at the gene ends were 7 bases for V and 8 bases for J; bases not matched to a gene: 15. The CDR3 nucleotides are TGCAGCGCCGGCCTAGCGCAGGGGGCAAACGAAGCTTTCTTT. As protein: CSAGLAQGANEAFF. The full variable domain, rest sourced from reference TRBV29-1 and TRBJ1-1, is SAVISQKPSRDICQRGTSLTIQCQVDSQVTMMFWYRQQPGQSLTLIATANQGSEATYESGFVIDKFPISRPNLTFSTLTVSNMSPEDSSIYLCSAGLAQGANEAFFGQGTRLTVV.

The genes are TRBV29-1 and TRBJ2-7; D assignment may be TRBD1 or TRBD2 (5 bases each). The CDR3 contains 12 residues. V was trimmed by 6 bases and J by 5 bases, leaving 14 bases between them. The V gene's germline CDR1 is SQVTM and CDR2 ANQGSEA. CDR3 protein: CSVEVGGNEQYF. CDR3 DNA sequence: TGCAGCGTCGAGGTTGGGGGAAACGAGCAGTACTTC.

The genes are TRBV29-1 and TRBJ1-2; D call uncertain. Germline-derived CDR1 and CDR2 are SQVTM and ANQGSEA. The length of the CDR3 is 10 residues. V was pared by 7 bases and J by 3 bases, with 6 bases between. The CDR3 loop is CSGGDYGYTF. Here the CDR3 DNA reads TGCAGCGGGGGAGACTATGGCTACACCTTC.

The chain joins TRBV4-1 to TRBJ1-2, with 8 bases matching TRBD1. The length of the CDR3 is 16 residues. Germline V gene data show CDR1 as MGHRA and CDR2 as YSYEKL. The J segment lost 4 bases and the V segment lost 3 bases, leaving 10 bases of the junction unmatched. The CDR3 DNA follows: TGCGCCAGCAGCCAGGTCCAGGGACAGGCGACCTATGGCTACACCTTC. Protein product: CASSQVQGQATYGYTF.

This clonotype was found a few times. The chain is built from TRBV6-5 and TRBJ1-1, with D possibly being TRBD1 (6 bases). Looked up from germline, CDR1 is MNHEY and CDR2 is SVGAGI. Trimming pared 6 bases from V and 8 bases from J, leaving 19 bases between. This CDR3 spans 14 amino acids. In DNA, the CDR3 is TGTGCCAGCAGAGGGGCTTACAGGGATTTAGAAGCTTTCTTT. This sequence encodes CASRGAYRDLEAFF.

This chain connects TRBV20-1 to TRBJ2-1; possibly TRBD1 for D (5 bases). Between the trimmed V and J ends, which lost 3 bases and 0 bases, there was a span of 12 bases. The CDR3 length is 15 residues. The germline gives CDR1 DFQATT, CDR2 SNEGSKA (reference sequence). CDR3 bases: TGCAGTGCTAGTTTACAGGACGTCTCCTACAATGAGCAGTTCTTC. Amino acids: CSASLQDVSYNEQFF.

This clonotype was picked up many times. The chain couples TRBV6-5 to TRBJ2-7; 10 nucleotides align to TRBD2. The V gene end was trimmed by 4 bases and the J gene end by 3 bases; junction bases not matched to a gene: 6. Germline-derived CDR1 and CDR2 are MNHEY and SVGAGI. The CDR3 runs to 15 residues. CDR3 in amino acids: CASSSTSGDYYEQYF. The CDR3 coding sequence is TGTGCCAGCAGTTCAACTAGCGGGGATTACTACGAGCAGTACTTC.

The genes are TRBV10-3 and TRBJ2-4; D perhaps matches TRBD1 (6 bases). The germline V and J ends were trimmed by 7 bases and 13 bases, with 20 bases remaining between them. The CDR3 runs to 13 residues. Germline loops: CDR1 ENHRY, CDR2 SYGVKD. The chain's CDR3 is CAITGQNHGEQYF. In DNA, the CDR3 is TGTGCCATCACGGGACAAAACCATGGGGAGCAGTACTTC.

The gene calls are TRBV25-1 and TRBJ1-2; no clear D. CDR1 and CDR2 (germline): MGHDK, SYGVNS. The CDR3 covers 12 residues. V was trimmed by 0 bases and J by 7 bases, leaving 6 bases between them. The CDR3 here is CASSEYESGYTF. The CDR3 DNA is TGTGCCAGCAGTGAATATGAGAGTGGCTACACCTTC.

The chain employs TRBV7-6 and TRBJ2-7; D perhaps matches TRBD2 (6 bases). The V end lost 1 base, the J end lost 5 bases, and 12 bases lay between the germline ends. Germline assignment: CDR1 SGHVS and CDR2 FNYEAQ. The CDR3 consists of 14 residues. The CDR3 loop is CASSLVETSHEQYF. CDR3 DNA sequence: TGTGCCAGCAGCTTAGTAGAGACTAGTCACGAGCAGTACTTC.

This chain links TRBV20-1 with TRBJ1-2; 9 bases line up with TRBD1. The CDR3 is made up of 14 amino acids. The junction had 9 bases not matched to a gene; V was cut back by 6 bases and J by 4 bases. CDR1 is DFQATT, CDR2 SNEGSKA, per germline (reference sequence). The CDR3, as DNA: TGCAGTGCAACCCGGGACAGGGTAATCTATGGCTACACCTTC. Its translation is CSATRDRVIYGYTF.

This chain connects TRBV25-1 to TRBJ1-2, with TRBD1 as a possible D gene (6 bases). Trimming cost V 6 bases and J 8 bases, with 16 bases left between them. The germline V gene encodes CDR1 MGHDK and CDR2 SYGVNS. This CDR3 spans 13 amino acids. The CDR3 nucleotides read TGTGCCAGCAGACCCTTTCAGGGGAACGGCTACACCTTC. It is translated as CASRPFQGNGYTF.

J is TRBJ2-3 and V is TRBV7-9; TRBD1 agrees at 7 bases. The CDR3 contains 15 residues. Germline loops: CDR1 SEHNR, CDR2 FQNEAQ (reference sequence). V lost 4 bases to trimming and J lost 2 bases; unmatched junction nucleotides: 6. The CDR3 coding sequence is TGTGCCAGCAGCTACCGACAGGGAAACACAGATACGCAGTATTTT. Translating gives CASSYRQGNTDTQYF.

The V gene is TRBV6-1, the J gene TRBJ1-1, with D perhaps TRBD1 (5 bases). Germline assignment: CDR1 MNHNS and CDR2 SASEGT. Trimming cost V 1 base and J 3 bases, with 6 bases left between them. The CDR3 runs 13 residues. The CDR3 nucleotides are TGTGCCAGCAGTGAAGGGGGACACACTGAAGCTTTCTTT. Translation gives CASSEGGHTEAFF.

The V gene is TRBV25-1, the J gene TRBJ2-5; 8 nucleotides line up with TRBD1. Germline CDR1 and CDR2: MGHDK and SYGVNS. V lost 4 bases to trimming and J lost 5 bases; unmatched junction nucleotides: 12. CDR3 length: 16 residues. CDR3 nucleotide sequence: TGTGCCAGCAGTGGGGCGGCAGGGGGCTACGGGGAGACCCAGTACTTC. This translates into CASSGAAGGYGETQYF.

This chain connects TRBV2 to TRBJ2-4; 7 nucleotides match TRBD1. The DNA end is more similar to TRBJ2-7, so the J call may be wrong. The CDR3 is 14 residues long. Germline lookup yields CDR1 SNHLY and CDR2 FYNNEI. As DNA, the CDR3 is TGTGCCAGCAACTCTCCGACAGGGACCTACGAGCAGTACTTC. This translates into CASNSPTGTYEQYF.

V usage is TRBV10-3 and J usage is TRBJ2-2, with TRBD2 matching 11 bases. The CDR3 extends over 16 amino acids. Trimming took 3 bases from V and 5 from J; bases not matched to a gene: 5. Germline CDR1 is ENHRY and CDR2 is SYGVKD. Here the CDR3 reads CAISEIAGGQTGELFF. DNA of the CDR3: TGTGCCATCAGTGAAATAGCGGGAGGGCAAACCGGGGAGCTGTTTTTT.

The genes are TRBV6-5 and TRBJ1-5; no clear D gene. In germline, CDR1 is MNHEY, CDR2 SVGAGI. V lost 7 bases and J lost 1, with 14 bases in between. This CDR3 spans 15 amino acids. In nucleotides, the CDR3 is TGTGCCAGCAAAAGGGCGGTGGTAAGCAATCAGCCCCAGCATTTT. Protein: CASKRAVVSNQPQHF.

Regarding this clonotype: A much larger clone lies a single base off, so this may be a read error. J is TRBJ2-7 and V is TRBV20-1; 9 nucleotides match TRBD2. The CDR3 consists of 14 residues. The V gene's germline CDR1 is DFQATT and CDR2 SNEGSKA (reference sequence). In DNA, the CDR3 is TGCAGTGCTAGGGAACTAGCGGGTTCCTACAAGCAGTACTTC. Its protein is CSARELAGSYKQYF.

In nucleotides, the CDR3 is TGTGCCAGCAGTCGGACTAGCGGGGGGGCCGGAGATACGCAGTATTTT. Protein product: CASSRTSGGAGDTQYF. The chain uses TRBV13 and TRBJ2-3, with 15 bases identical to TRBD2. Germline V lookup: CDR1 PRHDT, CDR2 FYEKMQ (reference sequence). There are 16 residues in the CDR3. With 6 bases clipped from V and 5 bases from J, the junction kept 6 bases outside the gene matches. The whole variable domain, filled in from reference TRBV13 and TRBJ2-3, reads AAGVIQSPRHLIKEKRETATLKCYPIPRHDTVYWYQQGPGQDPQFLISFYEKMQSDKGSIPDRFSAQQFSDYHSELNMSSLELGDSALYFCASSRTSGGAGDTQYFGPGTRLTVL.

The gene calls are TRBV29-1 and TRBJ2-1; D is unresolved. Trimming left V 1 base short and J 10 bases short, with 17 bases between. Germline V gene data show CDR1 as SQVTM and CDR2 as ANQGSEA. The CDR3 sequence is 14 residues long. CDR3 sequence: CSVEAQAMRTEQFF. The CDR3, as DNA: TGCAGCGTTGAAGCTCAGGCAATGAGAACCGAGCAGTTCTTC.

The table lists this clonotype with a few counts. The chain joins TRBV29-1 to TRBJ2-3; no reliable D call. Trimming cost V 1 base and J 0 bases, with 5 bases left between them. The CDR3 loop spans 13 amino acids. CDR1 is SQVTM, CDR2 ANQGSEA, per germline. The chain's CDR3 is CSVEGASTDTQYF. CDR3 DNA: TGCAGCGTTGAAGGAGCAAGCACAGATACGCAGTATTTT.

The chain employs TRBV12-3 or TRBV12-4 and TRBJ2-1; the D gene is possibly TRBD2 (6 bases). This CDR3 comprises 14 residues. The ends were cut back, 6 bases at V and 4 bases at J, with 13 bases in the middle. The DNA for the CDR3 is TGTGCCAGCAGGACCGCGGGACCTTACAATGAGCAGTTCTTC. Translating gives CASRTAGPYNEQFF.

The chain is built from TRBV7-8 and TRBJ2-7; 8 nucleotides align to TRBD1. Trimming removed 4 bases from V and 3 bases from J; junction bases left unmatched: 5. Germline V lookup: CDR1 SGHVS, CDR2 FQNEAQ. The CDR3 totals 14 residues. The CDR3: CASSSDRADYEQYF. Written as DNA, the CDR3 is TGTGCCAGCAGCTCGGACAGGGCCGACTACGAGCAGTACTTC.

V is TRBV10-3 and J is TRBJ2-7; weak D call: TRBD2 (6 bases). The germline CDR1 and CDR2 sequences are ENHRY and SYGVKD. This CDR3 has 13 amino acids. V was cut by 6 bases and J by 0 bases, with 9 bases left in between. Here the CDR3 reads CAIRGTSSYEQYF. The CDR3 DNA reads as TGTGCCATCAGGGGGACTTCCTCCTACGAGCAGTACTTC.

In nucleotides, the CDR3 is TGCGCCAGCAGCCAAGTCGGAATAGTGAACAATGAGCAGTTCTTC. Translation gives CASSQVGIVNNEQFF. V usage is TRBV4-1 and J usage is TRBJ2-1; D unclear. Trimming shortened V by 1 base and J by 5 bases, and 12 bases separated the two germline ends. There are 15 residues in the CDR3. Per germline, CDR1 MGHRA and CDR2 YSYEKL.